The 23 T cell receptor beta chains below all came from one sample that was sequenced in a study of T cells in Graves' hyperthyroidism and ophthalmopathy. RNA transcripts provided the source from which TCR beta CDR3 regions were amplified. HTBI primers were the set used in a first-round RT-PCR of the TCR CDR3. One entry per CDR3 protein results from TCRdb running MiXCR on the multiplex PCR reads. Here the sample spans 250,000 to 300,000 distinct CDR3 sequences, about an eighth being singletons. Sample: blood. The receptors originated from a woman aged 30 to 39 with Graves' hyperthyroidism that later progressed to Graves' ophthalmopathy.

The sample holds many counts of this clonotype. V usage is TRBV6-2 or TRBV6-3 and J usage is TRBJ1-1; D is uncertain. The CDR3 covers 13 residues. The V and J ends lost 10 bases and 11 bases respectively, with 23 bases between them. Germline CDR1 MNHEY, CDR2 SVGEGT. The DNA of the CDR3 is TGTGCCACCATTGAGTCGATGTCGGACCGGGCTTTCTTT. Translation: CATIESMSDRAFF.

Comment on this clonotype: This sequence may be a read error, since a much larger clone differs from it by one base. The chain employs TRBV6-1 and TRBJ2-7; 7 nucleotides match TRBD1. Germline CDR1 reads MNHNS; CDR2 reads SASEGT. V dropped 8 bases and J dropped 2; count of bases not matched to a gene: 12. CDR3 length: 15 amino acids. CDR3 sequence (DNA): TGTGCCAGCGGTATAGCCGGGACAGTGGCCTACGAGCAGTACTTC. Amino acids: CASGIAGTVAYEQYF.

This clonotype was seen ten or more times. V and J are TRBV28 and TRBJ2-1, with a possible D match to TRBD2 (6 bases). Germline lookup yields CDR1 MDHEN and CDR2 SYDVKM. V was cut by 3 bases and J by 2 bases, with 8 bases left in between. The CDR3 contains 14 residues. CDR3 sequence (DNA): TGTGCCAGCAGTTTGCGGGATACCTACAATGAGCAGTTCTTC. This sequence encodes CASSLRDTYNEQFF. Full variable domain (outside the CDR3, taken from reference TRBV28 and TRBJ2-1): DVKVTQSSRYLVKRTGEKVFLECVQDMDHENMFWYRQDPGLGLRLIYFSYDVKMKEKGDIPEGYSVSREKKERFSLILESASTNQTSMYLCASSLRDTYNEQFFGPGTRLTVL.

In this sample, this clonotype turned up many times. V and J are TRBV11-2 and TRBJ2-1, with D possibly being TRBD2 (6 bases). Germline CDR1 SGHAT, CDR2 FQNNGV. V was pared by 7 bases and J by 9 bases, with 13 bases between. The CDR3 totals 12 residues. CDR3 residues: CASTGGMVEQFF. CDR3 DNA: TGTGCCAGCACAGGAGGGATGGTTGAGCAGTTCTTC.

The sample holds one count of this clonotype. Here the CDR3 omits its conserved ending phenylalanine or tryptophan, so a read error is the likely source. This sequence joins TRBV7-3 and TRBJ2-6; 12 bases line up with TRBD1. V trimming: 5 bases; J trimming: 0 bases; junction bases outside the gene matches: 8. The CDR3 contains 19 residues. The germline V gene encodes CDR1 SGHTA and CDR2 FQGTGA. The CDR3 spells CASSQKGQGAYSGANVLTL. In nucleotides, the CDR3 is TGTGCCAGCAGCCAAAAGGGACAGGGGGCCTACTCTGGGGCCAACGTCCTGACTCTC.

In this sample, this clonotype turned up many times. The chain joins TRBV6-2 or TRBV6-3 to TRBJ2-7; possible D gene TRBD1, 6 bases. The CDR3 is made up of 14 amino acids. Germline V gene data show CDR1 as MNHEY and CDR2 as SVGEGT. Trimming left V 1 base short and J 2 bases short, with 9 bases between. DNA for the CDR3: TGTGCCAGCAGTTACTTGGGACAACCCTACGAGCAGTACTTC. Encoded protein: CASSYLGQPYEQYF.

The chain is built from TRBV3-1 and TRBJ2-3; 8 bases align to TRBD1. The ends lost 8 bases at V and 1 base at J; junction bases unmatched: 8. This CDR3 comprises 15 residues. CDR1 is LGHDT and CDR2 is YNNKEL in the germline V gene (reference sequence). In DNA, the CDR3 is TGTGCCAGCGGACAGGGATCGGGGGGCACAGATACGCAGTATTTT. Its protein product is CASGQGSGGTDTQYF.

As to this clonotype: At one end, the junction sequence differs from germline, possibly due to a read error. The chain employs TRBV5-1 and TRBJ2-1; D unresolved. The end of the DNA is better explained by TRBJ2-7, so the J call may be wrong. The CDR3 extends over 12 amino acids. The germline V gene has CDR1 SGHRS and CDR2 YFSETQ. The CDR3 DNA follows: TGCGCCAGCGGCTTGGAAGGTTATGAGCAGTACTTC. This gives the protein CASGLEGYEQYF.

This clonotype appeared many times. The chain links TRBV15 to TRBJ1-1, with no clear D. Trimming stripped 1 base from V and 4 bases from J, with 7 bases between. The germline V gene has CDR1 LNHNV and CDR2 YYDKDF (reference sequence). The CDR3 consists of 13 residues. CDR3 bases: TGTGCCACCAGCAGAGGACGGACCACTGAAGCTTTCTTT. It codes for CATSRGRTTEAFF.

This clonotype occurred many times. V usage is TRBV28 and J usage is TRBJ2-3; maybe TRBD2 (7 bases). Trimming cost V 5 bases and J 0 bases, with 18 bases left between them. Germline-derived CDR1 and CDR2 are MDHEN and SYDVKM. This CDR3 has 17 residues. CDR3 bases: TGTGCCAGCAGTATGATTAGTACGGGGGGCAGCACAGATACGCAGTATTTT. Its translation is CASSMISTGGSTDTQYF. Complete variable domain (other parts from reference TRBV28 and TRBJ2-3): DVKVTQSSRYLVKRTGEKVFLECVQDMDHENMFWYRQDPGLGLRLIYFSYDVKMKEKGDIPEGYSVSREKKERFSLILESASTNQTSMYLCASSMISTGGSTDTQYFGPGTRLTVL.

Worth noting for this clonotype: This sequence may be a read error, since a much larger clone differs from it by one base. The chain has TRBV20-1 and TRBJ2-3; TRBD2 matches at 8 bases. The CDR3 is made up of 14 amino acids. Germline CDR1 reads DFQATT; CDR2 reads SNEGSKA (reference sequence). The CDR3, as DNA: TGCAGTGCTGGAGATAAAGCGGGAGTGGATACGCAGTATTTT. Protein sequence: CSAGDKAGVDTQYF.

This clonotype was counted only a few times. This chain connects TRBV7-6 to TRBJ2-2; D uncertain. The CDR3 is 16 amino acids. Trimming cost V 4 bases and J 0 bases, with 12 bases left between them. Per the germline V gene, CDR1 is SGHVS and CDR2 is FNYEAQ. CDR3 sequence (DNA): TGTGCCAGCAGCTCTTGGGGTGGACCGAACACCGGGGAGCTGTTTTTT. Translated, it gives CASSSWGGPNTGELFF.

DNA of the CDR3: TGCAGTGCTATTTCGAACTATGGCTACACCTTC. Encoded protein: CSAISNYGYTF. This rearrangement joins TRBV20-1 to TRBJ1-2; D not resolved. V lost 4 bases and J 2 bases, leaving 5 bases between the germline ends. The germline gives CDR1 DFQATT, CDR2 SNEGSKA (reference sequence). This CDR3 region has 11 residues.

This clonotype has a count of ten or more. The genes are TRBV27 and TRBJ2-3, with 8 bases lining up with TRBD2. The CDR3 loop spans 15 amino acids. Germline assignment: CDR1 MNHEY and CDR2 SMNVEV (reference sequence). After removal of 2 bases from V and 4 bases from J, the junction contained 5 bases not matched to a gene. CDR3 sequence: CASSLLAGTPDTQYF. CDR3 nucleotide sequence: TGTGCCAGCAGTTTACTAGCGGGTACCCCAGATACGCAGTATTTT.

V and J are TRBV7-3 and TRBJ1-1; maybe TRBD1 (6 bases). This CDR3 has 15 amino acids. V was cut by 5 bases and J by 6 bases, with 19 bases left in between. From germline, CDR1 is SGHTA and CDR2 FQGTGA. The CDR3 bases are TGTGCCAGCAGCCCACTAGCGGGGGGGGCTGCTGAAGCTTTCTTT. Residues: CASSPLAGGAAEAFF.

The CDR3 is CASRLAEKLFF. The CDR3 region has the DNA TGTGCCAGCAGGTTGGCTGAAAAACTGTTTTTT. The chain joins TRBV2 to TRBJ1-4, with D hard to call. Germline V lookup: CDR1 SNHLY, CDR2 FYNNEI. Trimming cost V 6 bases and J 7 bases, with 6 bases left between them. The CDR3 is 11 residues long.

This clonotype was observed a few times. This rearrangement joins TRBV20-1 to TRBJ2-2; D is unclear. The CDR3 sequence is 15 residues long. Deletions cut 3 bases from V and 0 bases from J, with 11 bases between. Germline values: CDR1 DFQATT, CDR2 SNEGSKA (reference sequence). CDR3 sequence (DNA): TGCAGTGCTAGTCCCCAGCGATCGAACACCGGGGAGCTGTTTTTT. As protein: CSASPQRSNTGELFF.

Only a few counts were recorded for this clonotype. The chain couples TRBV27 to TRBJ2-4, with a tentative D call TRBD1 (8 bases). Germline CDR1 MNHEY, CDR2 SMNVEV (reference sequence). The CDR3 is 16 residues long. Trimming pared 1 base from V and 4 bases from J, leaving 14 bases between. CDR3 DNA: TGTGCCAGCAGTTTATTGGGGGGGGACAGGAAAAACATTCAGTACTTC. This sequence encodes CASSLLGGDRKNIQYF.

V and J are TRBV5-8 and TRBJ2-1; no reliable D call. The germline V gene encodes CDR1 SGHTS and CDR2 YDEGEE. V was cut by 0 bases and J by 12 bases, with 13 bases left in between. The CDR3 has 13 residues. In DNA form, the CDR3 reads TGTGCCAGCAGCTTGGAGGACGCCCGGATGCAGTTCTTC. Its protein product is CASSLEDARMQFF.

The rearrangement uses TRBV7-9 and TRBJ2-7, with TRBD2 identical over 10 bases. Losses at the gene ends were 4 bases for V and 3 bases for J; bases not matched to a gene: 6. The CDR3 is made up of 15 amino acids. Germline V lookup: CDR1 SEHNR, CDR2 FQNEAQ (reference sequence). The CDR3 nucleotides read TGTGCCAGCAGCTCCCTAGCTAGCGGGAGCTACGAGCAGTACTTC. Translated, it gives CASSSLASGSYEQYF.

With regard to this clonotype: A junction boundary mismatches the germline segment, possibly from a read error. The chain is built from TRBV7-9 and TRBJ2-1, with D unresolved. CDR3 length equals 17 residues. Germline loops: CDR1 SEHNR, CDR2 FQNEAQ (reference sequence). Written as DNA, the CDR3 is TGTGCCAGCAGCTTAGCCCGGGCCCTGTCGGGCCCCAATGGGCAGTTCTTC. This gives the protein CASSLARALSGPNGQFF.

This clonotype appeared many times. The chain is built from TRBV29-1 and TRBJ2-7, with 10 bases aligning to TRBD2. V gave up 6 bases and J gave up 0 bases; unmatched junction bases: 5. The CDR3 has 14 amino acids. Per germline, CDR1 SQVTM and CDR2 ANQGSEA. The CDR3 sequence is CSVQSGRASYEQYF. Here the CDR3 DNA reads TGCAGCGTGCAAAGCGGGAGGGCCTCCTACGAGCAGTACTTC.

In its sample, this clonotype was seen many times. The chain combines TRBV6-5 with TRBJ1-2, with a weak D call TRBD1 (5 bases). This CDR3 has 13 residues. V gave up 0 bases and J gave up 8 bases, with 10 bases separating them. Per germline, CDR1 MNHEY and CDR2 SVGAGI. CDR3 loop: CASSYSRGRGYTF. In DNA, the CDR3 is TGTGCCAGCAGTTACTCGAGGGGAAGGGGCTACACCTTC.